The 25 T cell receptor beta chains below all came from one sample that was sequenced in a study of naive and memory T cell subsets. Both TRBC1 and TRBC2 were covered by a beta constant-region primer of two equimolar oligonucleotides. Four rounds of PCR amplified the ligated cDNA using nested alpha and beta constant-region primers plus SP2. TCRdb redid the calling of the UMI-ligation and nested PCR reads with MiXCR, one entry per CDR3 protein. The sample consists of 130,000 to 150,000 distinct CDR3 sequences, approximately 22% of them appearing once. Study outcomes and limitations: Especially in CD8 cells, naive repertoires contained a few larger clonotypes, possibly CD45RA-re-expressing memory cells.

No antigen is known for these receptors. The sample consisted of naive CD4+ T cells from blood. The origin of the receptors is a human donor in good health.

This clonotype has a count of ten or more. The DNA for the CDR3 is TGTGCCAGCAGTTTAATACAGGGTAGGGACAATGAGCAGTTCTTC. It is translated as CASSLIQGRDNEQFF. This sequence joins TRBV12-3 or TRBV12-4 and TRBJ2-1; a weak D match, TRBD1 (6 bases). The V gene lost 2 bases and the J gene lost 5 bases, with 13 bases spanning the gap. This CDR3 has 15 residues.

The V call is TRBV5-1, the J call TRBJ2-1, with TRBD2 as a possible D gene (5 bases). CDR3 length equals 13 residues. With 5 bases removed from V and 7 bases from J, the gap between germline ends came to 13 bases. Looked up from germline, CDR1 is SGHRS and CDR2 is YFSETQ. The CDR3 region is CASRLGGRNEQFF. CDR3 nucleotide sequence: TGCGCCAGCAGACTAGGTGGTAGGAATGAGCAGTTCTTC.

The V gene is TRBV28, the J gene TRBJ1-4; TRBD1 matches 9 bases. The CDR3 has 13 residues. Germline V gene data show CDR1 as MDHEN and CDR2 as SYDVKM. The ends lost 8 bases at V and 10 bases at J; junction bases unmatched: 8. In DNA, the CDR3 is TGTGCCAGCCGGGACAGGGAGCTTACAAAACTGTTTTTT. It translates to CASRDRELTKLFF.

Notes on this clonotype: A much larger clone is a single base away; this may be a read error. The rearrangement joins TRBV28 to TRBJ2-1, with TRBD2 identical over 14 bases. Germline CDR1 is MDHEN and CDR2 is SYDVKM. J lost 9 bases, V lost 5 bases, and 9 bases had no gene match. The length of the CDR3 is 16 residues. CDR3 sequence reads: CASSLRTSGRFVEQFF. In nucleotides, the CDR3 is TGTGCCAGCAGTCTGCGGACTAGCGGGAGGTTTGTTGAGCAGTTCTTC.

The rearrangement uses TRBV5-1 and TRBJ1-4; 9 bases are shared with TRBD1. With V trimmed by 3 bases and J by 4 bases, 7 bases remained unmatched. The CDR3 consists of 16 residues. Germline V gives CDR1 SGHRS, CDR2 YFSETQ. The CDR3 DNA follows: TGCGCCAGCAGCTCGAGCGGGACAGGGAGTAATGAAAAACTGTTTTTT. As protein: CASSSSGTGSNEKLFF.

DNA of the CDR3: TGCGCCAGCAGCTTAGTGCCTCGGGGGCAAGAGACCCAGTACTTC. Its translation: CASSLVPRGQETQYF. The genes are TRBV5-1 and TRBJ2-5; weak D call: TRBD2 (6 bases). This CDR3 comprises 15 residues. CDR1 is SGHRS, CDR2 YFSETQ, per germline. V shed 2 bases and J shed 2 bases, with 13 bases lying between them.

V usage is TRBV4-1 and J usage is TRBJ2-7; D remains ambiguous. V lost 0 bases and J 3 bases, leaving 15 bases between the germline ends. CDR3 length equals 16 residues. The germline CDR1 and CDR2 sequences are MGHRA and YSYEKL. The CDR3 region has the DNA TGCGCCAGCAGCCAAGAGCACAGAGTACCATTCTACGAGCAGTACTTC. This translates into CASSQEHRVPFYEQYF.

CDR3 amino acids: CASSYRRIDTDTQYF. The CDR3 bases are TGTGCCAGCAGTTACCGGCGGATCGACACAGATACGCAGTATTTT. The chain couples TRBV6-5 to TRBJ2-3; D gene uncertain. The CDR3 runs 15 residues. Germline CDR1 is MNHEY and CDR2 is SVGAGI. V was cut by 2 bases and J by 2 bases, with 11 bases left in between.

The CDR3 DNA reads as TGCAGCGTTAGCGACTCCTACGAGCAGTACTTC. Its translation is CSVSDSYEQYF. The gene calls are TRBV29-1 and TRBJ2-7; unclear D gene. Germline V gene lookup returns CDR1 SQVTM and CDR2 ANQGSEA. The CDR3 has 11 amino acids. Trimming shortened V by 5 bases and J by 0 bases, and 5 bases separated the two germline ends.

This sequence joins TRBV2 and TRBJ2-7, with TRBD2 matching over 7 bases. Trimming took 5 bases from V and 6 from J; bases not matched to a gene: 19. The length of the CDR3 is 17 residues. CDR1 and CDR2 (germline): SNHLY, FYNNEI. CDR3 sequence: CASSQTSRGSGSPEQYF. The CDR3 DNA reads as TGTGCCAGCAGTCAGACCTCGCGGGGTAGCGGGTCCCCCGAGCAGTACTTC.

The chain is built from TRBV5-1 and TRBJ2-2, with 9 bases lining up with TRBD1. CDR3 length: 15 amino acids. Losses at the gene ends were 4 bases for V and 7 bases for J; bases not matched to a gene: 8. Germline CDR1 reads SGHRS; CDR2 reads YFSETQ. The CDR3 loop reads CASSIPGQGSGELFF. DNA for the CDR3: TGCGCCAGCAGCATACCGGGACAGGGCAGCGGGGAGCTGTTTTTT.

This chain joins TRBV3-1 and TRBJ1-2; D call uncertain. In germline, CDR1 is LGHDT, CDR2 YNNKEL (reference sequence). CDR3 length equals 17 residues. Trimming cost V 3 bases and J 8 bases, with 25 bases left between them. The CDR3 loop is CASSHWAPGGPDEGYTF. CDR3 coding DNA: TGTGCCAGCAGCCATTGGGCCCCAGGCGGCCCGGACGAGGGCTACACCTTC.

The V gene is TRBV5-1, the J gene TRBJ2-5; 9 bases line up with TRBD1. In germline, CDR1 is SGHRS, CDR2 YFSETQ. CDR3 size: 15 residues. V was clipped by 4 bases and J by 4 bases; unmatched bases: 8. As DNA, the CDR3 is TGCGCCAGCAGCAAGGAGGACAGGGGTGCAGAGACCCAGTACTTC. This translates into CASSKEDRGAETQYF.

This clonotype was detected a few times. V is TRBV20-1 and J is TRBJ2-1, with 8 nucleotides matching TRBD2. The CDR3 is 15 residues long. With V trimmed by 2 bases and J by 6 bases, 9 bases remained unmatched. CDR1 is DFQATT and CDR2 is SNEGSKA in the germline V gene (reference sequence). CDR3 in DNA: TGCAGTGCTAGACCCGCCGGGACTAGATTCAATGAGCAGTTCTTC. The encoded protein is CSARPAGTRFNEQFF.

This clonotype was recorded at least ten times. The rearrangement uses TRBV12-3 or TRBV12-4 and TRBJ2-1; D gene uncertain. Between the trimmed V and J ends, which lost 5 bases and 15 bases, there was a span of 17 bases. The CDR3 consists of 12 residues. CDR3 loop: CASSPVLAPSFF. The CDR3 DNA follows: TGTGCCAGCAGTCCCGTTTTGGCCCCCTCGTTCTTC.

This chain links TRBV29-1 with TRBJ2-3; 9 positions agree with TRBD1. The CDR3 totals 16 residues. Per the germline V gene, CDR1 is SQVTM and CDR2 is ANQGSEA. J gave up 3 bases and V 2 bases, and 9 bases lay outside the gene matches. Here the CDR3 reads CSVEWSDRGGTDTQYF. The CDR3 coding sequence is TGCAGCGTTGAATGGTCGGACAGGGGAGGGACAGATACGCAGTATTTT.

A few counts support this clonotype. V usage is TRBV12-3 or TRBV12-4 and J usage is TRBJ1-2; 8 bases match TRBD1. V gave up 6 bases and J gave up 4 bases; unmatched junction bases: 7. The CDR3 loop spans 14 amino acids. The CDR3 protein is CASRQPGQAYGYTF. The DNA of the CDR3 is TGTGCCAGCAGGCAACCGGGACAGGCCTATGGCTACACCTTC.

The rearrangement uses TRBV5-5 and TRBJ1-4; D is ambiguous. CDR1 SGHKS and CDR2 YYEKEE come from the germline V gene (reference sequence). The CDR3 has 16 amino acids. Deletions cut 5 bases from V and 0 bases from J, with 14 bases between. CDR3 nucleotide sequence: TGTGCCAGCAGTTCTGGGTTGGGCACAACTAATGAAAAACTGTTTTTT. This gives the protein CASSSGLGTTNEKLFF.

This chain links TRBV3-1 with TRBJ2-1; D could derive from TRBD1 or TRBD2 (6 bases each). V lost 2 bases to trimming and J lost 4 bases, with 21 bases between them. Per the germline V gene, CDR1 is LGHDT and CDR2 is YNNKEL (reference sequence). This CDR3 is 18 amino acids long. CDR3 amino acids: CASSQFRPGAPFYNEQFF. The CDR3 DNA reads as TGTGCCAGCAGCCAATTTAGGCCGGGGGCCCCGTTTTACAATGAGCAGTTCTTC.

This chain links TRBV12-3 or TRBV12-4 with TRBJ2-2, with 7 bases matching TRBD1. The CDR3 is 14 amino acids. With 6 bases clipped from V and 4 bases from J, the junction kept 5 bases outside the gene matches. The DNA of the CDR3 is TGTGCCAGCAGACGACAGGGATCCACCGGGGAGCTGTTTTTT. Protein: CASRRQGSTGELFF.

This clonotype was seen more than once but under ten times. The rearrangement links TRBV12-3 or TRBV12-4 to TRBJ2-1; 9 positions agree with TRBD1. J gave up 7 bases and V 1 base, and 5 bases lay outside the gene matches. The CDR3 length is 15 residues. CDR3 nucleotide sequence: TGTGCCAGCAGTTTAGTCGGGGACAGGGTAAATGAGCAGTTCTTC. As protein: CASSLVGDRVNEQFF.

There are a few counts of this clonotype. The CDR3 is CASSYTVSGGVAKNIQYF. In DNA, the CDR3 is TGTGCCAGCAGTTACACCGTCTCCGGGGGGGTAGCCAAAAACATTCAGTACTTC. The chain links TRBV6-6 to TRBJ2-4, with TRBD2 matching 8 bases. Trimming took 2 bases from V and 0 from J; bases not matched to a gene: 9. The germline gives CDR1 MNHNY, CDR2 SVGAGI (reference sequence). The CDR3 runs 18 residues.

The CDR3 DNA is TGTGCCAGCACCGGAGGGTCCGGGACAGGGAGCTACAATGAGCAGTTCTTC. Translation: CASTGGSGTGSYNEQFF. This chain connects TRBV12-3 or TRBV12-4 to TRBJ2-1; 9 nucleotides match TRBD1. This CDR3 region has 17 residues. V lost 7 bases and J lost 3; bases outside the gene matches: 13.

This clonotype was picked up a small number of times. This chain joins TRBV11-2 and TRBJ1-1; D unclear. Trimming took off 7 bases at V and 12 bases at J, with 18 bases between the two ends. Germline loops: CDR1 SGHAT, CDR2 FQNNGV. The CDR3 consists of 12 residues. As DNA, the CDR3 is TGTGCCAGCACCCGACTCGACCCTTTAACTTTCTTT. It codes for CASTRLDPLTFF.

This chain links TRBV25-1 with TRBJ2-5, with D unresolved. Trimming stripped 0 bases from V and 5 bases from J, with 10 bases between. Germline V lookup: CDR1 MGHDK, CDR2 SYGVNS. The CDR3 has 14 residues. The chain's CDR3 is CASSEYNPGETQYF. As DNA, the CDR3 is TGTGCCAGCAGTGAATACAATCCAGGCGAGACCCAGTACTTC.